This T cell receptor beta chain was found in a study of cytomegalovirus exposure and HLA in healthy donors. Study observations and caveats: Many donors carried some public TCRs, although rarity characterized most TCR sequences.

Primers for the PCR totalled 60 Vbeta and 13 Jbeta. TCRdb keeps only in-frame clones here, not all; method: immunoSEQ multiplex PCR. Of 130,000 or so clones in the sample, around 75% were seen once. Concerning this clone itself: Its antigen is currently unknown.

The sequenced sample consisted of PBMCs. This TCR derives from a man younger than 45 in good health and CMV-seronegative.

CDR3 DNA sequence: TGTGCCAGCAGTTACTCGATCGGACAGAAGAACACTGAAGCTTTCTTT. Translating gives CASSYSIGQKNTEAFF. The chain employs TRBV6-5 and TRBJ1-1, with D possibly being TRBD1 (6 bases). From germline, CDR1 is MNHEY and CDR2 SVGAGI. Trimming shortened V by 0 bases and J by 1 base, and 12 bases separated the two germline ends. This CDR3 comprises 16 residues.